The 21 T cell receptor beta chains reported below all come from one sample, sequenced in a study of shared clonotypes between healthy human individuals. Using immunoSEQ multiplex PCR, the repertoire was profiled, and TCRdb retains in-frame clones only, with some absent. The sample has roughly 700,000 clones, about 74% seen once. The sample consisted of memory CD4+ T cells sorted from blood. This sample's subset: CD45RA-negative fraction. The origin of the receptors is a woman aged 30 to 39 in good health.

The genes are TRBV7-9 and TRBJ1-2, with a tentative D call TRBD1 (5 bases). The germline gives CDR1 SEHNR, CDR2 FQNEAQ (reference sequence). Trimming cost V 11 bases and J 8 bases, with 12 bases left between them. This CDR3 is 10 amino acids long. The CDR3 region is CAVRGEGYTF. The CDR3 DNA reads TGTGCCGTGCGGGGGGAGGGCTACACCTTC.

The CDR3 loop reads CASRTGTGTLGELFF. DNA of the CDR3: TGTGCCAGTAGGACTGGGACAGGCACCCTAGGGGAGCTGTTTTTT. This chain connects TRBV19 to TRBJ2-2, with TRBD1 matching 8 bases. Germline values: CDR1 LNHDA, CDR2 SQIVND (reference sequence). The V gene end was trimmed by 6 bases and the J gene end by 8 bases; junction bases not matched to a gene: 11. The CDR3 sequence is 15 residues long. Full variable domain (missing parts from reference TRBV19 and TRBJ2-2): DGGITQSPKYLFRKEGQNVTLSCEQNLNHDAMYWYRQDPGQGLRLIYYSQIVNDFQKGDIAEGYSVSREKKESFPLTVTSAQKNPTAFYLCASRTGTGTLGELFFGEGSRLTVL.

CDR3 sequence reads: CASSVGVQALQETQYF. The DNA for the CDR3 is TGTGCCAGCAGCGTAGGTGTTCAGGCGCTCCAAGAGACCCAGTACTTC. V and J are TRBV9 and TRBJ2-5, with D uncertain. Trimming removed 0 bases from V and 1 base from J, with 13 bases in between. The length of the CDR3 is 16 residues. CDR1 and CDR2 from the germline V gene are SGDLS and YYNGEE. The full variable domain, its missing parts supplied by reference TRBV9 and TRBJ2-5, is DSGVTQTPKHLITATGQRVTLRCSPRSGDLSVYWYQQSLDQGLQFLIQYYNGEERAKGNILERFSAQQFPDLHSELNLSSLELGDSALYFCASSVGVQALQETQYFGPGTRLLVL.

This chain uses TRBV4-2 with TRBJ1-4, with no clear D. The CDR3 totals 15 residues. CDR1 is LGHNA, CDR2 YNFKEQ, per germline. Deletions cut 0 bases from V and 3 bases from J, with 8 bases between. The CDR3 is CASSQETYSNEKLFF. The CDR3 nucleotides are TGTGCCAGCAGCCAAGAGACCTACTCTAATGAAAAACTGTTTTTT.

The rearrangement joins TRBV7-7 to TRBJ1-1, with 9 positions matching TRBD1. Losses at the gene ends were 5 bases for V and 5 bases for J; bases not matched to a gene: 3. The CDR3 covers 13 residues. Germline CDR1 and CDR2: SSHAT and FNYEAQ (reference sequence). CDR3 bases: TGTGCCAGCAGCGCCGACAGGGGGACTGAAGCTTTCTTT. Its translation: CASSADRGTEAFF.

This clone came up once. The J gene is TRBJ2-5, the V gene TRBV25-1, with 7 bases matching TRBD1. Germline CDR1 reads MGHDK; CDR2 reads SYGVNS. This CDR3 comprises 18 residues. V shed 5 bases and J 3 bases; nucleotides not matched to a gene: 18. The CDR3 nucleotides read TGTGCCAGCAGTCCCTCCGTTTCGTCCACAGGGGCGAAAGAGACCCAGTACTTC. It is translated as CASSPSVSSTGAKETQYF.

The gene calls are TRBV28 and TRBJ2-3; D not certain. Trimming shortened V by 6 bases and J by 1 base, and 11 bases separated the two germline ends. Per the germline V gene, CDR1 is MDHEN and CDR2 is SYDVKM. This CDR3 contains 14 residues. CDR3 nucleotides: TGTGCCAGCAGGTACGGTCCGGGCACAGATACGCAGTATTTT. Protein: CASRYGPGTDTQYF. Full variable domain (missing parts from reference TRBV28 and TRBJ2-3): DVKVTQSSRYLVKRTGEKVFLECVQDMDHENMFWYRQDPGLGLRLIYFSYDVKMKEKGDIPEGYSVSREKKERFSLILESASTNQTSMYLCASRYGPGTDTQYFGPGTRLTVL.

The chain employs TRBV10-1 and TRBJ2-2, with no clear D. Deletions cut 2 bases from V and 3 bases from J, with 7 bases between. The CDR3 contains 14 residues. From germline, CDR1 is WNHNN and CDR2 SYGVQD (reference sequence). In DNA form, the CDR3 reads TGCGCCAGCAGTGAGCCCCAGTACACCGGGGAGCTGTTTTTT. It yields the protein CASSEPQYTGELFF.

Concerning this clone itself: The DNA is omitted, as the CDR3 cannot be located on it reliably, and the CDR3 follows TCRdb's listing. The chain combines TRBV28 with TRBJ2-1; TRBD2, the table's D call, was not compared with the DNA. The CDR3 is 13 residues long, counting both termini. Germline lookup yields CDR1 MDHEN and CDR2 SYDVKM. The CDR3 spells CASSFGAGNGKFF.

This chain links TRBV28 with TRBJ1-5; maybe TRBD1 (6 bases). Trimming removed 3 bases from V and 6 bases from J, with 18 bases in between. The CDR3 loop spans 16 amino acids. The V gene's germline CDR1 is MDHEN and CDR2 SYDVKM. In nucleotides, the CDR3 is TGTGCCAGCAGTTTCTACTATCCAGGGGAAGGTCAGCCCCAGCATTTT. As protein: CASSFYYPGEGQPQHF.

This chain links TRBV19 with TRBJ2-3, with 11 bases aligning to TRBD2. Germline V gives CDR1 LNHDA, CDR2 SQIVND (reference sequence). V lost 6 bases to trimming and J lost 1 base; unmatched junction nucleotides: 6. There are 16 residues in the CDR3. For the CDR3, the DNA is TGTGCCAGTAGGGACCTAGCGGGAGGAGGCACAGATACGCAGTATTTT. Its protein is CASRDLAGGGTDTQYF.

In regard to this clone: A read error may explain this, as a much larger clone is one base away. The CDR3 coding sequence is TGTGCCAGCAGTGGACAGCTCATTAACTATGGCTACACCTTC. Its translation is CASSGQLINYGYTF. V and J are TRBV6-1 and TRBJ1-2, with D possibly being TRBD1 (5 bases). Germline V lookup: CDR1 MNHNS, CDR2 SASEGT. The CDR3 has 14 amino acids. Trimming removed 4 bases at V and 1 base at J, with 10 bases between.

The chain carries TRBV7-7 and TRBJ2-3; D is undetermined. Germline values: CDR1 SSHAT, CDR2 FNYEAQ (reference sequence). V lost 1 base to trimming and J lost 4 bases, with 6 bases between them. The CDR3 has 13 residues. DNA of the CDR3: TGTGCCAGCAGCTTAGGGCTTTCAGATACGCAGTATTTT. Residues: CASSLGLSDTQYF.

This clone was observed a handful of times. The chain recombines TRBV6-1 with TRBJ2-3; D possibly corresponds to TRBD2 (6 bases). V was trimmed by 6 bases and J by 1 base, leaving 14 bases between them. The CDR3 contains 15 residues. Germline CDR1 is MNHNS and CDR2 is SASEGT. CDR3 amino acids: CASRGDLGRTDTQYF. For the CDR3, the DNA is TGTGCCAGCAGGGGGGACTTGGGGCGCACAGATACGCAGTATTTT.

The gene calls are TRBV5-4 and TRBJ2-3; possibly TRBD1 for D (5 bases). CDR1 is SGHNT and CDR2 is YYREEE in the germline V gene (reference sequence). Trimming cost V 1 base and J 4 bases, with 10 bases left between them. The CDR3 is made up of 14 amino acids. CDR3 DNA: TGTGCCAGCAGCTTGACCGACAGCCCAGATACGCAGTATTTT. Protein sequence: CASSLTDSPDTQYF.

The rearrangement uses TRBV11-2 and TRBJ1-3; weak D call: TRBD1 (5 bases). Germline V gives CDR1 SGHAT, CDR2 FQNNGV. Trimming took 5 bases from V and 4 from J, leaving 12 bases between them. The CDR3 length is 14 residues. CDR3 region: CASSPRDFGNTIYF. The DNA of the CDR3 is TGTGCCAGCAGCCCAAGGGACTTCGGAAACACCATATATTTT.

The J gene is TRBJ2-5, the V gene TRBV7-2; 7 positions match TRBD2. V was pared by 10 bases and J by 6 bases, with 14 bases of the junction left unmatched. Germline V gene lookup returns CDR1 SGHTA and CDR2 FQGNSA. The CDR3 has 14 amino acids. The CDR3 DNA follows: TGTGCCATAACGGGCGGGAGAAATCAAAAGACCCAGTACTTC. This encodes CAITGGRNQKTQYF.

The chain carries TRBV7-8 and TRBJ2-1, with a weak D call TRBD1 (6 bases). Trimming took off 3 bases at V and 1 base at J, with 16 bases between the two ends. This CDR3 is built from 17 residues. Germline V lookup: CDR1 SGHVS, CDR2 FQNEAQ. DNA of the CDR3: TGTGCCAGCAGCTTCAGCCAAGACAGGCTTTCCTACAATGAGCAGTTCTTC. Translating it yields CASSFSQDRLSYNEQFF.

This clone appeared a few times. This rearrangement joins TRBV11-2 to TRBJ2-7; D is possibly TRBD2 (6 bases). V lost 3 bases, J lost 2 bases, and 14 bases lay in between. CDR3 length: 15 residues. Germline V CDR1 and CDR2: SGHAT, FQNNGV. CDR3 amino acids: CASSFRAGLTYEQYF. In DNA form, the CDR3 reads TGTGCCAGCAGCTTCCGAGCGGGCCTGACCTACGAGCAGTACTTC.

This clone was seen once. The chain combines TRBV7-2 with TRBJ2-2; D gene uncertain. V gave up 5 bases and J gave up 4 bases, with 14 bases separating them. The CDR3 totals 15 residues. Germline CDR1 is SGHTA and CDR2 is FQGNSA. CDR3 nucleotide sequence: TGTGCCAGCAGCCGGGCGGCGGATCTCACCGGGGAGCTGTTTTTT. As protein: CASSRAADLTGELFF. Full variable domain (rest looked up from reference TRBV7-2 and TRBJ2-2): GAGVSQSPSNKVTEKGKDVELRCDPISGHTALYWYRQSLGQGLEFLIYFQGNSAPDKSGLPSDRFSAERTGGSVSTLTIQRTQQEDSAVYLCASSRAADLTGELFFGEGSRLTVL.

The chain uses TRBV4-1 and TRBJ2-7, with D perhaps being TRBD1 or TRBD2 (6 bases each). The CDR3 runs 18 residues. The germline V and J ends were trimmed by 1 base and 3 bases, with 22 bases remaining between them. Germline values: CDR1 MGHRA, CDR2 YSYEKL. This CDR3 reads CASSQGEIVGGPVYEQYF. CDR3 DNA: TGCGCCAGCAGCCAAGGGGAGATAGTTGGGGGGCCCGTCTACGAGCAGTACTTC.